Listed below are T cell receptor beta chains from one sample, sequenced in a study of blood T cell repertoires in COVID-19. Sequencing used immunoSEQ multiplex PCR; TCRdb keeps in-frame clones, though not all of them. The sample lists about 180,000 clones; around 80% were seen once. Sequences were obtained from peripheral blood. These receptors all stem from a woman aged 80 or older with COVID-19, enrolled during active disease. The CDR3 runs from the conserved cysteine through the conserved F or W. The D gene is left open where the match is weak. Size values are once, few and many counts, or a class for expanded clones, and some rows have none.

J: TRBJ1-6; V: TRBV27; size: -; D: TRBD1; CDR3: CASRKTGGDNSPLHF; DNA: TGTGCCAGCAGAAAAACAGGGGGCGATAATTCACCCCTCCACTTT
J: TRBJ2-1; V: TRBV7-9; size: -; D: TRBD2; CDR3: CASSLGGGAGGPYNEQFF; DNA: TGTGCCAGCAGCTTAGGAGGGGGTGCGGGAGGGCCTTACAATGAGCAGTTCTTC
J: TRBJ1-2; V: TRBV10-3; size: -; D: TRBD1; CDR3: CAIRTGGVRGYTF; DNA: TGTGCCATCAGGACAGGGGGGGTGAGAGGCTACACCTTC
J: TRBJ1-3; V: TRBV9; size: -; D: -; CDR3: CASSVGANSGNTIYF; DNA: TGTGCCAGCAGCGTAGGGGCGAACTCTGGAAACACCATATATTTT
J: TRBJ2-7; V: TRBV28; size: -; D: TRBD2; CDR3: CASSLSRSGRAGEQYF; DNA: TGTGCCAGCAGTTTGTCGAGGAGCGGGAGGGCCGGGGAGCAGTACTTC
J: TRBJ2-1; V: TRBV19; size: once; D: TRBD2; CDR3: CASSIDLLLAGYYNEQFF; DNA: TGTGCCAGTAGTATAGATCTTTTGCTAGCGGGGTACTACAATGAGCAGTTCTTC
J: TRBJ2-7; V: TRBV3-1/TRBV3-2; size: few; D: TRBD2; CDR3: CASSQTSDEQYF; DNA: TGTGCCAGCAGCCAAACTAGCGACGAGCAGTACTTC
J: TRBJ2-1; V: TRBV9; size: -; D: TRBD2; CDR3: CASSVDVGGSSYNEQFF; DNA: TGTGCCAGCAGCGTAGATGTGGGAGGGAGCTCCTACAATGAGCAGTTCTTC
J: TRBJ2-1; V: TRBV28; size: -; D: -; CDR3: CASSLLLGAYNEQFF; DNA: TGTGCCAGCAGCTTACTCCTCGGGGCCTACAATGAGCAGTTCTTC
J: TRBJ1-2; V: TRBV5-4; size: -; D: -; CDR3: CASSLLPGSNYGYTF; DNA: TGTGCCAGCAGCCTCCTCCCCGGGTCCAACTATGGCTACACCTTC
J: TRBJ1-5; V: TRBV27; size: -; D: -; CDR3: CASRRGSQPQHF; DNA: TGTGCCAGCCGACGGGGGTCCCAGCCCCAGCATTTT
J: TRBJ2-5; V: TRBV5-1; size: -; D: TRBD2; CDR3: CASRGTSGNQETQYF; DNA: TGCGCCAGCAGGGGGACTAGCGGCAATCAAGAGACCCAGTACTTC
J: TRBJ2-1; V: TRBV7-9; size: -; D: TRBD2; CDR3: CASSYDLAGGSYNEQFF; DNA: TGTGCCAGCAGCTATGACCTAGCGGGAGGATCCTACAATGAGCAGTTCTTC
J: TRBJ2-5; V: TRBV29-1; size: -; D: TRBD1; CDR3: CSGGGTGEETQYF; DNA: TGCAGCGGGGGAGGGACAGGGGAAGAGACCCAGTACTTC
J: TRBJ1-4; V: TRBV5-8; size: -; D: TRBD1; CDR3: CASSSMDRGATNEKLFF; DNA: TGTGCCAGCAGCTCAATGGACAGGGGCGCAACTAATGAAAAACTGTTTTTT
J: TRBJ1-2; V: TRBV19; size: -; D: TRBD1; CDR3: CASSTGQRLTNYGYTF; DNA: TGTGCCAGTAGTACGGGACAGCGACTAACTAACTATGGCTACACCTTC
J: TRBJ1-1; V: TRBV5-4; size: -; D: TRBD1; CDR3: CASSLAPGTGDSEAFF; DNA: TGTGCCAGCAGCTTGGCACCAGGGACAGGGGACTCTGAAGCTTTCTTT
J: TRBJ1-2; V: TRBV7-9; size: -; D: -; CDR3: CATGTYYGYTF; DNA: TGTGCCACCGGGACATACTATGGCTACACCTTC
J: TRBJ2-3; V: TRBV5-1; size: -; D: TRBD2; CDR3: CASSLAGTSGTDTQYF; DNA: TGCGCCAGCAGCTTGGCAGGGACTAGCGGCACAGATACGCAGTATTTT
J: TRBJ2-1; V: TRBV27; size: once; D: TRBD2; CDR3: CASTSGLAYEQFF; DNA: TGTGCCAGCACCTCGGGACTAGCCTATGAGCAGTTCTTC
J: TRBJ1-1; V: TRBV18; size: -; D: TRBD1; CDR3: CASSLDRGSNTEAFF; DNA: TGTGCCAGCTCGCTCGACAGGGGATCGAACACTGAAGCTTTCTTT
J: TRBJ2-3; V: TRBV6-5; size: -; D: -; CDR3: CASSFTGSTDTQYF; DNA: TGTGCCAGCAGTTTCACAGGCAGCACAGATACGCAGTATTTT
J: TRBJ2-3; V: TRBV6-2/TRBV6-3; size: -; D: -; CDR3: CASSYPTGRGTSTDTQYF; DNA: TGTGCCAGCAGTTACCCGACCGGTCGGGGAACTAGCACAGATACGCAGTATTTT
J: TRBJ2-5; V: TRBV12-3/TRBV12-4; size: -; D: -; CDR3: CASSVLEKETQYF; DNA: TGTGCCAGCAGTGTGCTAGAGAAAGAGACCCAGTACTTC
J: TRBJ2-2; V: TRBV3-1/TRBV3-2; size: once; D: TRBD2; CDR3: CASSQPGLAGRSGELFF; DNA: TGTGCCAGCAGCCAACCGGGACTAGCGGGACGTTCCGGGGAGCTGTTTTTT
J: TRBJ2-1; V: TRBV12-3/TRBV12-4; size: -; D: -; CDR3: CASTSQHYNEQFF; DNA: TGTGCCAGCACTAGTCAACACTACAATGAGCAGTTCTTC
J: TRBJ1-5; V: TRBV19; size: -; D: -; CDR3: CASSAGQLSNQPQHF; DNA: TGTGCCAGTAGTGCAGGACAGCTTAGCAATCAGCCCCAGCATTTT
J: TRBJ2-2; V: TRBV24-1; size: -; D: -; CDR3: CATSDGVAPLGELFF; DNA: TGTGCCACCAGTGATGGAGTAGCTCCGTTAGGGGAGCTGTTTTTT
J: TRBJ1-2; V: TRBV5-1; size: -; D: -; CDR3: CASSLAPGSEGYTF; DNA: TGCGCCAGCAGCTTGGCACCCGGGTCGGAGGGCTACACCTTC
J: TRBJ2-7; V: TRBV5-6; size: -; D: -; CDR3: CASSQQDYEQYF; DNA: TGTGCCAGCAGCCAACAGGACTACGAGCAGTACTTC
J: TRBJ2-7; V: TRBV21-1; size: -; D: -; CDR3: CASSKGGSRQGTYEQYF; DNA: TGTGCCAGCAGCAAAGGAGGAAGTAGACAGGGAACCTACGAGCAGTACTTC
J: TRBJ1-1; V: TRBV7-9; size: -; D: TRBD1; CDR3: CASSFDRAAEAFF; DNA: TGTGCCAGCAGCTTCGACAGGGCGGCTGAAGCTTTCTTT
J: TRBJ2-2; V: TRBV19; size: -; D: -; CDR3: CASSIVGAQNTGELFF; DNA: TGTGCCAGTAGTATAGTTGGGGCGCAGAACACCGGGGAGCTGTTTTTT
J: TRBJ2-5; V: TRBV5-1; size: -; D: TRBD2; CDR3: CASSPLPLSLAGSQETQYF; DNA: TGCGCCAGCAGCCCACTCCCCCTATCGCTAGCGGGGAGCCAAGAGACCCAGTACTTC
J: TRBJ2-5; V: TRBV6-1; size: -; D: -; CDR3: CASSDADGAETQYF; DNA: TGTGCCAGCAGTGACGCCGATGGGGCAGAGACCCAGTACTTC
J: TRBJ1-3; V: TRBV28; size: -; D: -; CDR3: CASSLGGAAGNTIYF; DNA: TGTGCCAGCAGTTTAGGGGGGGCAGCTGGAAACACCATATATTTT
J: TRBJ2-5; V: TRBV4-1; size: -; D: TRBD2; CDR3: CASSQVGDLAGGPETQYF; DNA: TGCGCCAGCAGCCAAGTCGGGGATCTGGCGGGAGGGCCAGAGACCCAGTACTTC
J: TRBJ2-7; V: TRBV4-3; size: -; D: -; CDR3: CASSQAQGYEQYF; DNA: TGCGCCAGCAGCCAAGCCCAGGGCTACGAGCAGTACTTC
J: TRBJ1-6; V: TRBV5-5; size: -; D: -; CDR3: CASSLGQGHNNSPLHF; DNA: TGTGCCAGCAGCTTGGGGCAGGGTCACAATAATTCACCCCTCCACTTT
J: TRBJ2-5; V: TRBV30; size: -; D: TRBD2; CDR3: CAWSAAGGSIIGKETQYF; DNA: TGTGCCTGGAGTGCAGCGGGGGGGAGCATTATAGGAAAAGAGACCCAGTACTTC
J: TRBJ2-3; V: TRBV2; size: -; D: -; CDR3: CASSESGGTDTQYF; DNA: TGTGCCAGCAGTGAATCAGGGGGGACAGATACGCAGTATTTT
J: TRBJ1-1; V: TRBV27; size: once; D: TRBD1; CDR3: CASSLFGTGLMNTEAFF; DNA: TGTGCCAGCAGTTTATTCGGGACAGGGCTAATGAACACTGAAGCTTTCTTT
J: TRBJ2-7; V: TRBV27; size: -; D: -; CDR3: CASSQRPSFTGSWVYEQYF; DNA: TGTGCCAGCAGCCAAAGGCCCTCTTTTACAGGGTCCTGGGTCTACGAGCAGTACTTC
J: TRBJ1-5; V: TRBV28; size: -; D: TRBD1; CDR3: CASSPGQTHQPQHF; DNA: TGTGCCAGCAGTCCGGGACAGACCCATCAGCCCCAGCATTTT
J: TRBJ1-6; V: TRBV19; size: -; D: -; CDR3: CASSIEGSSSPLHF; DNA: TGTGCCAGTAGTATTGAGGGTTCGAGTTCACCCCTCCACTTT
J: TRBJ2-3; V: TRBV28; size: -; D: TRBD2; CDR3: CASSFPRLAAISTDTQYF; DNA: TGTGCCAGCAGTTTCCCCCGACTAGCGGCGATTAGCACAGATACGCAGTATTTT
J: TRBJ1-1; V: TRBV2; size: many; D: -; CDR3: CASSFENTEAFF; DNA: TGTGCCAGTAGCTTCGAAAACACTGAAGCTTTCTTT
J: TRBJ2-1; V: TRBV7-8; size: -; D: TRBD2; CDR3: CASSLELAGSYNEQFF; DNA: TGTGCCAGCAGCTTAGAGTTAGCGGGGAGCTACAATGAGCAGTTCTTC
J: TRBJ1-6; V: TRBV6-2/TRBV6-3; size: -; D: -; CDR3: CASSPGHHNSPLHF; DNA: TGTGCCAGCAGTCCGGGACATCATAATTCACCCCTCCACTTT
J: TRBJ1-2; V: TRBV28; size: -; D: -; CDR3: CASSWGGQLSGYTF; DNA: TGTGCCAGCAGCTGGGGGGGGCAGTTATCTGGCTACACCTTC
J: TRBJ2-3; V: TRBV7-2; size: once; D: TRBD2; CDR3: CASSLYSSGNGRTDTQYF; DNA: TGTGCCAGCAGCTTATACTCTAGCGGGAACGGGCGCACAGATACGCAGTATTTT
J: TRBJ1-2; V: TRBV28; size: -; D: TRBD1; CDR3: CASSLLQGTGYTF; DNA: TGTGCCAGCAGTTTGCTACAGGGGACAGGCTACACCTTC
J: TRBJ2-7; V: TRBV2; size: -; D: -; CDR3: CASTLQGIQAYEQYF; DNA: TGTGCCAGCACTCTGCAGGGAATTCAGGCCTACGAGCAGTACTTC
J: TRBJ2-3; V: TRBV5-1; size: -; D: -; CDR3: CASSSQGSTDTQYF; DNA: TGCGCCAGCAGCTCTCAGGGATCGACAGATACGCAGTATTTT
J: TRBJ1-5; V: TRBV2; size: few; D: -; CDR3: CASSASGVGNQPQHF; DNA: TGTGCCAGCAGTGCTTCAGGGGTGGGCAATCAGCCCCAGCATTTT
J: TRBJ2-7; V: TRBV11-3; size: -; D: TRBD1; CDR3: CASSHRDSSYEQYF; DNA: TGTGCCAGCAGCCACCGGGACAGCTCCTACGAGCAGTACTTC
J: TRBJ1-4; V: TRBV2; size: -; D: -; CDR3: CASSWTDGANEKLFF; DNA: TGTGCCAGCAGCTGGACAGACGGGGCTAATGAAAAACTGTTTTTT
J: TRBJ2-1; V: TRBV10-3; size: few; D: TRBD1; CDR3: CAAQTGVNEQFF; DNA: TGTGCCGCGCAGACAGGGGTCAATGAGCAGTTCTTC
J: TRBJ1-1; V: TRBV18; size: once; D: -; CDR3: CASSPTGFTEAFF; DNA: TGTGCCAGCTCACCAACAGGGTTCACTGAAGCTTTCTTT
J: TRBJ2-2; V: TRBV7-8; size: -; D: -; CDR3: CASSLTRAPGELFF; DNA: TGTGCCAGCAGCTTAACTAGGGCTCCCGGGGAGCTGTTTTTT